The clone carrying this T cell receptor (beta chain) was observed once. In the source study's methods: Reference gene primers were amplified, and this amplification served to estimate nucleated cell counts. Data came from immunoSEQ multiplex PCR; TCRdb stores just in-frame clones and leaves some out. That table gives V, J and clone size, and the DNA gave D and trimming. The profile shows 200,000 to 300,000 clones, 88% of them singletons. This entry comes from a study of blood T cell repertoires in COVID-19. Overall study: There were acute and convalescent COVID-19 samples, and they came from the United States, Italy and Spain. PBMCs, B-cell-depleted T cells, or T cells were the source of the cDNA or gDNA that made up the material.

Germline values: CDR1 GTSNPN, CDR2 SVGIG (reference sequence). There are 14 residues in the CDR3. The ends were cut back, 2 bases at V and 2 bases at J, with 10 bases in the middle. The sequence was collected from a woman aged 40 to 50 with acute COVID-19. The rearrangement uses TRBV30 and TRBJ1-3, with D maybe TRBD1 (6 bases). Material for sequencing was PBMCs or T cells enriched from blood (not recorded which). As DNA, the CDR3 is TGTGCCTGGAGTACCGGGACAACTGGAAACACCATATATTTT. It is translated as CAWSTGTTGNTIYF.